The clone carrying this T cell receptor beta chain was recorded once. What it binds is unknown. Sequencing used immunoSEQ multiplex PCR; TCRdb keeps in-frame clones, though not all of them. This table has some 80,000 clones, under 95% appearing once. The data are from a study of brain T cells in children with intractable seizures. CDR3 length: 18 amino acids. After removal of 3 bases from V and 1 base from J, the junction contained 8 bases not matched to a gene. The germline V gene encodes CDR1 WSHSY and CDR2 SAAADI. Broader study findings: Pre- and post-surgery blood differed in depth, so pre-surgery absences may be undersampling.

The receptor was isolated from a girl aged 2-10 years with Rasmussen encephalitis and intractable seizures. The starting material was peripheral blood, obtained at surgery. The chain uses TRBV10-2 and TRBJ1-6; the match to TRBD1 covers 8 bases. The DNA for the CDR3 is TGCGCCAGCAGTGACAGTCGGACAGGGCATTCCTATAATTCACCCCTCCACTTT. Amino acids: CASSDSRTGHSYNSPLHF.